This TCR beta chain was observed in a study of blood T cell repertoires in COVID-19 (dated by TCRdb to the early 2020s). Broadly, across the study: Collaborator samples came from the United States, Italy and Spain and covered acute and convalescent phases of COVID-19. The samples were drawn from the first 160 participants of the ongoing ImmuneRACE study and from roughly 1,300 subjects provided by 6 global collaborators. Nearly every sample came with metadata listing a de-identified subject ID, COVID-19 status, age in years and sex. Subjects who had been exposed to COVID-19, were actively infected with it, or had recovered from it provided the deeply sampled blood TCRbeta repertoires that made up the dataset. The repertoires were released in a freely available public database intended as a resource for research on the immune response to SARS-CoV-2. HLA class I and class II types, where available, came from metadata supplied by the sample provider rather than from assay-based typing. The prospective study material was composed of cDNA or gDNA derived from T cells, B-cell-depleted T cells, or PBMCs. Study-wide conclusions, independent of this receptor: How much clinical and demographic metadata was included differed by source and by participant, and the metadata was provided uncurated.

The immunoSEQ Assay, a bias-controlled multiplex PCR, was used to amplify TCRbeta CDR3 regions from genomic DNA. In the source study's methods: The number of nucleated cells in each sample was estimated by amplification of reference gene primers within the assay. Sequence reads were collapsed and filtered to measure the absolute abundance of every unique TCRbeta CDR3 rearrangement. For each sample, productive Simpson clonality was calculated as the square root of Simpson's diversity index across productive rearrangements. In TCRdb, the immuneACCESS table is reduced to in-frame sequences with V and J assigned. These tables do not hold every clone; where another copy was compared, an unresolved V gene accounts for under half, and the others remain unexplained. V and J calls and clone size come straight from that table; D and trimming were deduced from the DNA. The sample table holds about 140,000 clones, of which 88% were seen once. Approximately 10% of the sample is taken by the ten largest.

Details on this clone: No antigen is known for it. No base-level quality is on record; no much larger clone is a single base apart.

Each collaborating institution followed its own protocols to collect whole blood in K2EDTA tubes. Collaborator samples were shipped for TCRbeta analysis as frozen whole blood, isolated PBMCs, or DNA extracted from either sample type. Sequenced sample: peripheral blood. The TCR was taken from a man in his 60s with active or convalescent COVID-19.

DNA sequence: TGTGCCAGCAGCAATCCCAGCGCATCCTACGAGCAGTACTTC. This codes for CASSNPSASYEQYF. This chain is built from TRBV21-1 and TRBJ2-7; the table's D call TRBD2 went unverified against the DNA. TRBV21-1 is shown as a pseudogene. The CDR3 runs 14 residues from the cysteine to the phenylalanine. Solely the CDR3 DNA is kept, with 42 bases framed from the first base.